Presented here are 9 T cell receptor beta chains from one specimen sequenced in a study of T cells after yellow fever vaccination. TCRdb reprocessed the 5' RACE reads with MiXCR, giving one entry per CDR3 protein. The table records nearly 550,000 distinct CDR3 sequences, approximately 21% of them present only once. This specimen was PBMCs, taken 15 days after the yellow fever booster vaccination. The receptors were gathered from a man aged 30 to 45 who received the YFV17D yellow fever vaccine.

This chain links TRBV2 with TRBJ2-2; D call uncertain. V lost 7 bases and J 0 bases, leaving 9 bases between the germline ends. CDR1 and CDR2 (germline): SNHLY, FYNNEI. The CDR3 contains 14 residues. The CDR3 loop reads CASTVWTNTGELFF. DNA of the CDR3: TGTGCCAGCACGGTCTGGACGAACACCGGGGAGCTGTTTTTT.

V usage is TRBV6-1 and J usage is TRBJ2-5; TRBD2 matches at 8 bases. The CDR3 is made up of 13 amino acids. Germline CDR1 is MNHNS and CDR2 is SASEGT. The V and J ends lost 6 bases and 7 bases, in that order; junction bases with no gene match: 7. This chain's CDR3 is CASSPTGGATQYF. In nucleotides, the CDR3 is TGTGCCAGCAGCCCGACCGGGGGGGCGACCCAGTACTTC.

This clonotype was seen more than once but under ten times. The V call is TRBV15, the J call TRBJ2-1; D unclear. V was pared by 1 base and J by 3 bases, with 7 bases between. The CDR3 consists of 14 residues. Germline CDR1 LNHNV, CDR2 YYDKDF (reference sequence). CDR3 nucleotide sequence: TGTGCCACCAGCAGAGCCGGAAACTACAATGAGCAGTTCTTC. Translated: CATSRAGNYNEQFF.

Only a few counts were recorded for this clonotype. The CDR3 is CASSFERTNTGELFF. In DNA, the CDR3 is TGTGCCAGCAGTTTCGAGCGCACAAACACCGGGGAGCTGTTTTTT. The chain employs TRBV27 and TRBJ2-2; D gene ambiguous. Looked up from germline, CDR1 is MNHEY and CDR2 is SMNVEV (reference sequence). Trimming shortened V by 3 bases and J by 2 bases, and 10 bases separated the two germline ends. The CDR3 spans 15 residues.

The rearrangement uses TRBV6-2 or TRBV6-3 and TRBJ2-1, with D possibly being TRBD1 (5 bases). CDR1 is MNHEY, CDR2 SVGEGT, per germline. This CDR3 spans 12 amino acids. Between the trimmed V and J ends, which lost 4 bases and 10 bases, there was a span of 11 bases. The CDR3: CASSFRGFEQFF. DNA for the CDR3: TGTGCCAGCAGTTTTAGGGGATTCGAGCAGTTCTTC.

This clonotype was observed a handful of times. The CDR3 DNA sequence: TGCGCCAGCAGCTTGATCTACAGCACAGATACGCAGTATTTT. Protein: CASSLIYSTDTQYF. This chain uses TRBV5-1 with TRBJ2-3; D ambiguous. The CDR3 consists of 14 residues. The V and J ends lost 1 base and 0 bases respectively, with 6 bases between them. Germline-derived CDR1 and CDR2 are SGHRS and YFSETQ.

The chain uses TRBV6-5 and TRBJ2-3, with D maybe TRBD2 (6 bases). CDR1 and CDR2 from the germline V gene are MNHEY and SVGAGI. V was cut by 2 bases and J by 3 bases, with 18 bases left in between. CDR3 size: 17 residues. CDR3 coding DNA: TGTGCCAGCAGTTACGAGGGAGGTCGAACTGTTACAGATACGCAGTATTTT. Its translation: CASSYEGGRTVTDTQYF.

The rearrangement uses TRBV5-1 and TRBJ2-7, with unresolved D. CDR1 is SGHRS and CDR2 is YFSETQ in the germline V gene. The CDR3 runs 14 residues. Trimming took 2 bases from V and 2 from J, leaving 11 bases between them. Here the CDR3 reads CASSFRVGTYEQYF. The CDR3 region has the DNA TGCGCCAGCAGCTTTAGGGTTGGGACCTACGAGCAGTACTTC.

This clonotype was picked up a small number of times. CDR3 nucleotide sequence: TGTGCCAGCAGAGACAGGGTGAATCAGCCCCAGCATTTT. It encodes CASRDRVNQPQHF. This chain uses TRBV6-2 or TRBV6-3 with TRBJ1-5; 7 bases align to TRBD1. The CDR3 spans 13 residues. Per germline, CDR1 MNHEY and CDR2 SVGEGT. V lost 6 bases to trimming and J lost 4 bases; unmatched junction nucleotides: 3.